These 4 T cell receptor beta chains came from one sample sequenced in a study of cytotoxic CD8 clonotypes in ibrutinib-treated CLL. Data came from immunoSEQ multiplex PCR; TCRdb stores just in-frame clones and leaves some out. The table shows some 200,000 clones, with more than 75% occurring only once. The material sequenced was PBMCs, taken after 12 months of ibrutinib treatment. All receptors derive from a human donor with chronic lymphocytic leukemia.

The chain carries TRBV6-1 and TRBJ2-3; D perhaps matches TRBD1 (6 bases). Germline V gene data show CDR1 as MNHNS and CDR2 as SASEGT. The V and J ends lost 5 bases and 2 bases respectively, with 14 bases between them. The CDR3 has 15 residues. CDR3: CASSQDRKFTDTQYF. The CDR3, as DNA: TGTGCCAGCAGTCAGGACAGAAAATTCACAGATACGCAGTATTTT.

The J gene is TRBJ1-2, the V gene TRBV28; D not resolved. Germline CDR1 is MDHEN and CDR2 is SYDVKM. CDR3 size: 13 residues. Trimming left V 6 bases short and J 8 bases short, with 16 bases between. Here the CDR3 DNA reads TGTGCCAGCAGCGAAACCACAATGTGGGGCTACACCTTC. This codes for CASSETTMWGYTF.

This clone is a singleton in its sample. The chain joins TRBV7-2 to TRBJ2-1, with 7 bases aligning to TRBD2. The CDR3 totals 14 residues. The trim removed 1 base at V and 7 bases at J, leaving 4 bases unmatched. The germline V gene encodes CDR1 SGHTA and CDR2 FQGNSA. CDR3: CASSLDRLANEQFF. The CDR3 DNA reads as TGTGCCAGCAGCTTAGATCGACTAGCAAATGAGCAGTTCTTC.

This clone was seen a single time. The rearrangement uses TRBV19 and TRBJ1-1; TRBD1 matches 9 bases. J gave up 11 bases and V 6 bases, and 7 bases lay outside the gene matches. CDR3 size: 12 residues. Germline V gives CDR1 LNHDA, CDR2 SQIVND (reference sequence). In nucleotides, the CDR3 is TGTGCCAGTAGCCGGGACAGGGAAAGGGCTTTCTTT. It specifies CASSRDRERAFF.